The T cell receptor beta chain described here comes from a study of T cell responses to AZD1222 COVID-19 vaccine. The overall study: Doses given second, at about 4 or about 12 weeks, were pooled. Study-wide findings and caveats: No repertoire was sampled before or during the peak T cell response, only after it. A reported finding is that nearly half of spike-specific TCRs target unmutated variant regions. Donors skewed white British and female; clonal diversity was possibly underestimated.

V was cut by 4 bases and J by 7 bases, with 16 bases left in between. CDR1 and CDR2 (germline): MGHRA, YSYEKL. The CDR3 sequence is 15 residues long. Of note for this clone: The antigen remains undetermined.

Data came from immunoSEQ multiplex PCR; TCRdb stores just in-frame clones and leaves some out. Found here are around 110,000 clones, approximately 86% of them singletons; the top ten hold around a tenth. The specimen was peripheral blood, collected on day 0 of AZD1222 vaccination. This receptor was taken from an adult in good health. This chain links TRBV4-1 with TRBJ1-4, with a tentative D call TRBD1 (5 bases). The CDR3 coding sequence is TGCGCCAGCAGCCCGATGGGCAGGGAGGGTGAAAAACTGTTTTTT. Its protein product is CASSPMGREGEKLFF.